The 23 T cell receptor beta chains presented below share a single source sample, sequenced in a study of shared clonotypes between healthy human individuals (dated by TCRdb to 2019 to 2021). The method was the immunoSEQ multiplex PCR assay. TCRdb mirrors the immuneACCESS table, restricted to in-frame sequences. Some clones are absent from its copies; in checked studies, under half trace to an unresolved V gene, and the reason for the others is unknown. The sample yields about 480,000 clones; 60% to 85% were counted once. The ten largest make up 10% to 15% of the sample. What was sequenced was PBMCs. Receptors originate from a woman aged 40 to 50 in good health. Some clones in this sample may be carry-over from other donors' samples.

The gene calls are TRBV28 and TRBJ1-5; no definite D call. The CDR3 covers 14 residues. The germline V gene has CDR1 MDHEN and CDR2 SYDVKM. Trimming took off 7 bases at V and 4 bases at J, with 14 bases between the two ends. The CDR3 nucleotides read TGTGCCAGCACCTTAGGCCGGGTAAATCAGCCCCAGCATTTT. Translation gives CASTLGRVNQPQHF. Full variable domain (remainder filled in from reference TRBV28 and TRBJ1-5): DVKVTQSSRYLVKRTGEKVFLECVQDMDHENMFWYRQDPGLGLRLIYFSYDVKMKEKGDIPEGYSVSREKKERFSLILESASTNQTSMYLCASTLGRVNQPQHFGDGTRLSIL.

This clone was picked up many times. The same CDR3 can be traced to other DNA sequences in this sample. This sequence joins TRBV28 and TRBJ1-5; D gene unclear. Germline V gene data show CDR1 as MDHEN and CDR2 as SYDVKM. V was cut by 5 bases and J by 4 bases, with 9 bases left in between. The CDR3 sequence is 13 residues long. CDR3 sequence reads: CASSPGANQPQHF. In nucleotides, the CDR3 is TGTGCCAGCAGTCCGGGAGCAAATCAGCCCCAGCATTTT.

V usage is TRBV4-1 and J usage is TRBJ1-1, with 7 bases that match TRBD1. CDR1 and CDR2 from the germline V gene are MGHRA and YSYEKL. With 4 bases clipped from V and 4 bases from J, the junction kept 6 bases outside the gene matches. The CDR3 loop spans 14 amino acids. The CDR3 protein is CASSRRDSSTEAFF. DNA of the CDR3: TGCGCCAGCAGCCGACGGGACAGTAGCACTGAAGCTTTCTTT.

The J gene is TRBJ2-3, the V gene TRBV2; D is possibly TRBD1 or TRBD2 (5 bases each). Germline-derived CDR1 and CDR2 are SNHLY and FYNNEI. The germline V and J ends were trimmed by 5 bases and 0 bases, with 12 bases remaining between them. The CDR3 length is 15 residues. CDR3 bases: TGTGCCAGCAGTTTAGCAGGGACCAGCACAGATACGCAGTATTTT. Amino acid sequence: CASSLAGTSTDTQYF.

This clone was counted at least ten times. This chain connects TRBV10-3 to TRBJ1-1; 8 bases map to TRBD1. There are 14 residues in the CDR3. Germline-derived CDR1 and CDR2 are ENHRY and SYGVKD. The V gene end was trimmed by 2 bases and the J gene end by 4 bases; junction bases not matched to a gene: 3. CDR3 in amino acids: CAISETTGGTEAFF. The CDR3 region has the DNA TGTGCCATCAGTGAGACAACAGGGGGCACTGAAGCTTTCTTT.

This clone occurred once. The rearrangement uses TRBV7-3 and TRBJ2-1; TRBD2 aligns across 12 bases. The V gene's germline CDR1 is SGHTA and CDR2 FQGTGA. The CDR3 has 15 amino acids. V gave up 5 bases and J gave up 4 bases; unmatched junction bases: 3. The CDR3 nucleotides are TGTGCCAGCAGCCCCGGGACTAGCGGGTACAATGAGCAGTTCTTC. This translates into CASSPGTSGYNEQFF.

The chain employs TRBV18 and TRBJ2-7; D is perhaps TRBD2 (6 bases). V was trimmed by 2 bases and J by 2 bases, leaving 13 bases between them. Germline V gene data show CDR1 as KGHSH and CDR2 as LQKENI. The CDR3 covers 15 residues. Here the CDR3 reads CASSPGLAYAYEQYF. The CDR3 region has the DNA TGTGCCAGCTCACCAGGGCTAGCGTATGCCTACGAGCAGTACTTC. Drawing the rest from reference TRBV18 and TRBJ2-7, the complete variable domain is NAGVMQNPRHLVRRRGQEARLRCSPMKGHSHVYWYRQLPEEGLKFMVYLQKENIIDESGMPKERFSAEFPKEGPSILRIQQVVRGDSAAYFCASSPGLAYAYEQYFGPGTRLTVT.

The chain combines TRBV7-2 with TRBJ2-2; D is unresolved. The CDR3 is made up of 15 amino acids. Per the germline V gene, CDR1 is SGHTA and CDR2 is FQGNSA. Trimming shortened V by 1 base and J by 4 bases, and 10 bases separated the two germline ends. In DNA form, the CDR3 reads TGTGCCAGCAGCTTAGTTGGGGAAACCACCGGGGAGCTGTTTTTT. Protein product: CASSLVGETTGELFF.

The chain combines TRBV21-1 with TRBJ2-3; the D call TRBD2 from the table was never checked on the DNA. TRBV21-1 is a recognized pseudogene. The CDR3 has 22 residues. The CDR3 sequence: CASSGTDQTSGRNKQRTDTQYF. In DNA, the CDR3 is TGTGCCAGCAGCGGGACAGACCAGACTAGCGGGAGGAACAAACAACGCACAGATACGCAGTATTTT.

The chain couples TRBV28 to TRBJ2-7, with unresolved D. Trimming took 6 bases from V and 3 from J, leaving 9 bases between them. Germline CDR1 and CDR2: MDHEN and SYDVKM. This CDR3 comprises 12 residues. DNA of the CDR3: TGTGCCAGCAGGGCCACGGGCTACGAGCAGTACTTC. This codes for CASRATGYEQYF. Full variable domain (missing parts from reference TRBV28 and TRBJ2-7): DVKVTQSSRYLVKRTGEKVFLECVQDMDHENMFWYRQDPGLGLRLIYFSYDVKMKEKGDIPEGYSVSREKKERFSLILESASTNQTSMYLCASRATGYEQYFGPGTRLTVT.

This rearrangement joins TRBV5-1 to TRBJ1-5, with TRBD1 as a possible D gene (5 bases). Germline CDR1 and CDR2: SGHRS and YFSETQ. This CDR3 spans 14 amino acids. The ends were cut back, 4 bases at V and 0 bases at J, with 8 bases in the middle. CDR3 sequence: CASSPGDSNQPQHF. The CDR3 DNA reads TGCGCCAGCAGCCCGGGGGATAGCAATCAGCCCCAGCATTTT.

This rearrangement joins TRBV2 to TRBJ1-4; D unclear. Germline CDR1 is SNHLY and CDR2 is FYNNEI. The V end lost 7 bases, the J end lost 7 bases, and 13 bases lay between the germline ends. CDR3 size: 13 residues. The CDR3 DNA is TGTGCCAGCACGCGGGCTGGAGGTGAAAAACTGTTTTTT. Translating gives CASTRAGGEKLFF.

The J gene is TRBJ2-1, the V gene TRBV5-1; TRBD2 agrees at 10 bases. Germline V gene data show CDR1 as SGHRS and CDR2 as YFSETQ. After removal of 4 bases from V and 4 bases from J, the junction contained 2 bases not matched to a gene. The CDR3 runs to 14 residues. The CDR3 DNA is TGCGCCAGCAGCCGAGCGGGAGGGTACAATGAGCAGTTCTTC. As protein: CASSRAGGYNEQFF.

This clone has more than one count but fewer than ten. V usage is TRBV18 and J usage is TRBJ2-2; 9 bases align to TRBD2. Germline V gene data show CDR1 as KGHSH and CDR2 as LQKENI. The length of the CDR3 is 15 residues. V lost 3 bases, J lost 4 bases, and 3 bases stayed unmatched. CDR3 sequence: CASSPVLAGTGELFF. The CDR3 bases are TGTGCCAGCTCACCTGTACTAGCGGGCACCGGGGAGCTGTTTTTT. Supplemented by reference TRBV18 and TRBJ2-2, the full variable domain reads NAGVMQNPRHLVRRRGQEARLRCSPMKGHSHVYWYRQLPEEGLKFMVYLQKENIIDESGMPKERFSAEFPKEGPSILRIQQVVRGDSAAYFCASSPVLAGTGELFFGEGSRLTVL.

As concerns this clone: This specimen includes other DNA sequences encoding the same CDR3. CDR3 sequence: CASSPGGANVLTF. In DNA form, the CDR3 reads TGTGCCAGCTCACCAGGCGGGGCCAACGTCCTGACTTTC. The chain couples TRBV18 to TRBJ2-6; D is unclear. This CDR3 has 13 residues. Trimming pared 2 bases from V and 4 bases from J, leaving 3 bases between. CDR1 and CDR2 (germline): KGHSH, LQKENI.

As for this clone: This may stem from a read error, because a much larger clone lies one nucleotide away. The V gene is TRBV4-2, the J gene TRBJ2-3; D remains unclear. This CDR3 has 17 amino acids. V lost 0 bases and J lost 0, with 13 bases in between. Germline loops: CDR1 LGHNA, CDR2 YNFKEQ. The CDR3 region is CASSQDRAAPSTDTQYF. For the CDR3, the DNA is TGTGCCAGCAGCCAAGATCGGGCTGCACCTAGCACAGATACGCAGTATTTT.

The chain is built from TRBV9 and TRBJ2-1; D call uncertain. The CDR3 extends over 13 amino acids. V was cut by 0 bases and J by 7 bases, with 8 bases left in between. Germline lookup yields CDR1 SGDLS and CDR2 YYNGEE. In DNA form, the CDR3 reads TGTGCCAGCAGCGTAGCTCCCCGAAATGAGCAGTTCTTC. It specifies CASSVAPRNEQFF.

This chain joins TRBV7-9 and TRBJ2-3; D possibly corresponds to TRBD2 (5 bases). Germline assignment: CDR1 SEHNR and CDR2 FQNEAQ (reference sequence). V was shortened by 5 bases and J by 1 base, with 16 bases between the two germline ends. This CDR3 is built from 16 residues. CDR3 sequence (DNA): TGTGCCAGCAGCGACCCGGACGGACTCCGCACAGATACGCAGTATTTT. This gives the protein CASSDPDGLRTDTQYF. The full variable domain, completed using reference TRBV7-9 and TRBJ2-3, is DTGVSQNPRHKITKRGQNVTFRCDPISEHNRLYWYRQTLGQGPEFLTYFQNEAQLEKSRLLSDRFSAERPKGSFSTLEIQRTEQGDSAMYLCASSDPDGLRTDTQYFGPGTRLTVL.

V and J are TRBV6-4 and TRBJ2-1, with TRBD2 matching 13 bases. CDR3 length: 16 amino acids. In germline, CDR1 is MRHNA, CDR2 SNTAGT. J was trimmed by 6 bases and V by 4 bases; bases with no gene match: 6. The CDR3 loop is CASSGLAGGSVNEQFF. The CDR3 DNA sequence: TGTGCCAGCAGTGGACTAGCGGGAGGATCTGTCAATGAGCAGTTCTTC.

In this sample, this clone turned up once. CDR3 bases: TGTGCCAGCAGTTTTGGAGGAGCAGGGAGGGATGAGCAGTTCTTC. Encoded protein: CASSFGGAGRDEQFF. The chain employs TRBV27 and TRBJ2-1; 7 bases are shared with TRBD2. The CDR3 consists of 15 residues. CDR1 MNHEY and CDR2 SMNVEV come from the germline V gene (reference sequence). V trimming: 3 bases; J trimming: 8 bases; junction bases outside the gene matches: 10.

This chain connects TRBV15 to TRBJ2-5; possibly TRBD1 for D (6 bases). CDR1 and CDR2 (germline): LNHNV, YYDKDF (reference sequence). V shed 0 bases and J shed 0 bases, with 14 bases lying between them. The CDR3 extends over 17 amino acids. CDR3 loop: CATSREGQSMYQETQYF. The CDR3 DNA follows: TGTGCCACCAGCAGAGAAGGACAGTCTATGTACCAAGAGACCCAGTACTTC.

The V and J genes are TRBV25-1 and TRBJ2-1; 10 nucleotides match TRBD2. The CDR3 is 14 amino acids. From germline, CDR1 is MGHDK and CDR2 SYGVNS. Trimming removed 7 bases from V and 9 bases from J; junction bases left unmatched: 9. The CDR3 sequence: CASTASGSRVEQFF. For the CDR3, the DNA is TGTGCCAGCACCGCTAGCGGGAGTAGGGTTGAGCAGTTCTTC.

The CDR3 bases are TGTGCCAGCAGCTTCGGGACAGGGGCCTACAATGAGCAGTTCTTC. This encodes CASSFGTGAYNEQFF. J is TRBJ2-1 and V is TRBV7-9; 10 positions match TRBD1. Germline CDR1 reads SEHNR; CDR2 reads FQNEAQ (reference sequence). CDR3 length: 15 residues. With 3 bases clipped from V and 2 bases from J, the junction kept 1 base outside the gene matches.